This paragraph covers one TCR beta chain sequence. One entry per CDR3 protein, called by TCRdb with MiXCR from the RACE reads. Here the sample spans over 50,000 distinct CDR3 sequences, about 11% being singletons. This record belongs to a study of human T cells and chemical hapten exposure. Across the study: Patients got weekly scalp diphenylcyclopropenone doses over the approximately 23-week study.

Time point defined: patch test 1, 2 weeks after DPC sensitization. Specified treatment: therapeutic diphenylcyclopropenone sensitization with weekly scalp DPC. Whole blood that had not been fractionated was the source of extracted total RNA. Alopecia patients between 18 and 70 years old and suitable for DPC were used as donors. This receptor was obtained from a woman aged 40 to 55 with alopecia areata. Some clones in this sample may be carry-over from other donors' samples. Sequencing used whole blood, obtained in connection with sensitization to the hapten diphenylcyclopropenone (DPC).

DNA for the CDR3: TGCAGCGTTGGGCTGTCCGAGCAGTTCTTC. Its protein product is CSVGLSEQFF. V and J are TRBV29-1 and TRBJ2-1; D is unclear. Trimming shortened V by 4 bases and J by 10 bases, and 8 bases separated the two germline ends. CDR3 size: 10 residues. Germline lookup yields CDR1 SQVTM and CDR2 ANQGSEA.